This is a list of T cell receptor beta chains from one sample in a study of blood T cell repertoires in COVID-19. Here immunoSEQ multiplex PCR was the method, and the copy in TCRdb shows in-frame clones only, minus some. The sample lists approximately 470,000 clones, 80% to 90% occurring once. Material for sequencing was peripheral blood. These receptors all stem from a human donor in a cohort sampled during active COVID-19. CDR3s include the opening cysteine and the closing phenylalanine or tryptophan. D genes are given only for firm matches. A row's size may be missing; if present it is once, few, many or a size class.

j_call | d_call | v_call | clone_size | cdr3_length | cdr3_aa | cdr3_nt
TRBJ2-1 | TRBD2 | TRBV7-2 | . | 17 | CASSPPRLAGEGYEQFF | TGTGCCAGCAGCCCCCCCCGACTAGCGGGAGAAGGATATGAGCAGTTCTTC
TRBJ1-3 | . | TRBV7-2 | once | 14 | CASGANLSGNTIYF | TGTGCCAGCGGGGCCAATCTCTCTGGAAACACCATATATTTT
TRBJ2-7 | TRBD1 | TRBV11-2 | . | 17 | CASSLTREDRGRREQYF | TGTGCCAGCAGCCTAACCCGGGAGGACAGGGGGCGAAGGGAGCAGTACTTC
TRBJ1-2 | . | TRBV29-1 | . | 13 | CSVDRASGYGYTF | TGCAGCGTTGATCGGGCCAGCGGCTATGGCTACACCTTC
TRBJ2-2 | . | TRBV9 | once | 15 | CASSVDLQGPGELFF | TGTGCCAGCAGCGTAGACTTGCAGGGCCCCGGGGAGCTGTTTTTT
TRBJ2-1 | . | TRBV5-1 | . | 16 | CASSLERWSSYNEQFF | TGCGCCAGCAGCTTGGAGCGGTGGAGCTCCTACAATGAGCAGTTCTTC
TRBJ1-5 | TRBD1 | TRBV2 | . | 14 | CASRDSYSNQPQHF | TGTGCCAGCCGGGACAGTTATAGCAATCAGCCCCAGCATTTT
TRBJ2-3 | TRBD2 | TRBV5-1 | . | 18 | CASSLKLAGGTSTDTQYF | TGCGCCAGCAGCTTGAAACTAGCGGGAGGGACTAGCACAGATACGCAGTATTTT
TRBJ1-5 | . | TRBV7-9 | . | 14 | CASSLEGVEQPQHF | TGTGCCAGCAGCTTAGAAGGGGTAGAACAGCCCCAGCATTTT
TRBJ2-1 | . | TRBV6-6 | once | 17 | CASSPPTVWREHNEQFF | TGTGCCAGCAGTCCACCCACGGTCTGGCGGGAACACAATGAGCAGTTCTTC
TRBJ1-4 | TRBD1 | TRBV5-1 | . | 17 | CASSFGQGSGTNEKLFF | TGCGCCAGCAGCTTCGGACAGGGTTCAGGAACTAATGAAAAACTGTTTTTT
TRBJ1-3 | . | TRBV6-5 | . | 16 | CASSYSTEGPGNTIYF | TGTGCCAGCAGTTACTCGACGGAGGGGCCTGGAAACACCATATATTTT
TRBJ1-3 | . | TRBV28 | . | 15 | CASSLAGGSGNTIYF | TGTGCCAGCAGTTTAGCGGGGGGGAGTGGAAACACCATATATTTT
TRBJ2-7 | . | TRBV11-2 | . | 14 | CASSLNRAAYEQYF | TGTGCCAGCAGCTTAAACAGGGCCGCCTACGAGCAGTACTTC
TRBJ2-2 | . | TRBV9 | . | 15 | CASSLGGGGTGELFF | TGTGCCAGCAGTTTGGGGGGAGGAGGAACCGGGGAGCTGTTTTTT
TRBJ2-5 | . | TRBV11-2 | few | 13 | CASSFGEQETQYF | TGTGCCAGCAGCTTCGGGGAACAAGAGACCCAGTACTTC
TRBJ2-5 | TRBD2 | TRBV5-1 | . | 20 | CASSLEATGAGRGPQETQYF | TGCGCCAGCAGCTTGGAAGCAACTGGGGCAGGGAGGGGCCCCCAAGAGACCCAGTACTTC
TRBJ1-5 | TRBD1 | TRBV6-1 | . | 16 | CASSEWVQGVNQPQHF | TGTGCCAGCAGTGAATGGGTACAGGGGGTCAATCAGCCCCAGCATTTT
TRBJ1-6 | . | TRBV18 | . | 17 | CASSPPRTRSYNSPLHF | TGTGCCAGCTCACCACCGCGGACTCGCTCCTATAATTCACCCCTCCACTTT
TRBJ2-5 | TRBD1 | TRBV27 | . | 12 | CASQTGGETQYF | TGTGCCAGTCAGACAGGGGGCGAGACCCAGTACTTC